These 10 T cell receptor beta chains were all obtained from the same sample, sequenced in a study of T cell repertoires in cytomegalovirus infection. TCRdb reanalysed the reads using MiXCR and keeps one entry per CDR3 protein. This sample has roughly 150,000 distinct CDR3 sequences, with less than 25% found just once. No antigen has been assigned to these receptors. The sequences come from CD8+ T cells from cultured PBMCs, collected from culture after CMV antigen stimulation. Receptors were obtained from a human donor in good health (CMV status not recorded). Some clones in this sample may be carry-over from other donors' samples.

This clonotype was recorded a few times. The chain couples TRBV3-1 to TRBJ2-7, with D possibly TRBD2 on 6 matching bases. V was pared by 4 bases and J by 1 base, with 17 bases between. CDR3 length equals 16 residues. From germline, CDR1 is LGHDT and CDR2 YNNKEL (reference sequence). The CDR3 region is CASSPFIREASYEQYF. CDR3 DNA sequence: TGTGCCAGCAGCCCCTTCATAAGGGAGGCTTCCTACGAGCAGTACTTC.

This clonotype has more than one count but fewer than ten. The chain combines TRBV7-9 with TRBJ2-7; 9 nucleotides line up with TRBD1. J gave up 6 bases and V 2 bases, and 5 bases lay outside the gene matches. CDR3 size: 14 residues. The germline V gene has CDR1 SEHNR and CDR2 FQNEAQ (reference sequence). The CDR3 spells CASSLRTGVFEQYF. In nucleotides, the CDR3 is TGTGCCAGCAGCTTAAGGACAGGGGTTTTCGAGCAGTACTTC. The full variable domain, in which reference TRBV7-9 and TRBJ2-7 provide the parts outside the CDR3, is DTGVSQNPRHKITKRGQNVTFRCDPISEHNRLYWYRQTLGQGPEFLTYFQNEAQLEKSRLLSDRFSAERPKGSFSTLEIQRTEQGDSAMYLCASSLRTGVFEQYFGPGTRLTVT.

The rearrangement uses TRBV27 and TRBJ2-7; D might be TRBD2 (6 bases). CDR1 is MNHEY, CDR2 SMNVEV, per germline (reference sequence). V lost 2 bases to trimming and J lost 3 bases, with 8 bases between them. The CDR3 is 13 amino acids. The CDR3 protein is CASSLAGNYEQYF. CDR3 in DNA: TGTGCCAGCAGTTTAGCGGGGAACTACGAGCAGTACTTC.

V usage is TRBV4-1 and J usage is TRBJ1-1; a possible D gene is TRBD1 (5 bases). The CDR3 loop spans 14 amino acids. The V gene's germline CDR1 is MGHRA and CDR2 YSYEKL. The V and J ends lost 5 bases and 4 bases respectively, with 14 bases between them. CDR3 nucleotide sequence: TGCGCCAGCAGCATCCCGGGGAGGGGCACTGAAGCTTTCTTT. Translating gives CASSIPGRGTEAFF.

This clonotype was picked up a small number of times. The CDR3 is CASSSLLAARDTQYF. As DNA, the CDR3 is TGTGCCAGCAGCTCCCTACTAGCGGCAAGGGATACGCAGTATTTT. The V call is TRBV7-2, the J call TRBJ2-3, with 8 bases that match TRBD2. V trimming: 4 bases; J trimming: 6 bases; junction bases outside the gene matches: 9. The germline V gene has CDR1 SGHTA and CDR2 FQGNSA. This CDR3 is 15 amino acids long.

The V call is TRBV12-3 or TRBV12-4, the J call TRBJ2-1; D assignment may be TRBD1 or TRBD2 (5 bases each). V lost 6 bases to trimming and J lost 0 bases, with 24 bases between them. This CDR3 has 19 residues. The CDR3 region has the DNA TGTGCCAGCAGCCACACGAGGGAGCCGGACAAGGGCTCCTACAATGAGCAGTTCTTC. Protein: CASSHTREPDKGSYNEQFF.

V usage is TRBV9 and J usage is TRBJ2-2, with 10 bases aligning to TRBD1. Germline V gene sequence: CDR1 SGDLS, CDR2 YYNGEE. This CDR3 contains 16 residues. V shed 2 bases, J shed 6 bases, and the junction held 7 bases outside the gene matches. The CDR3, as DNA: TGTGCCAGCAGCGTGAGGCCCGGACAGGGGGCCGGGGAGCTGTTTTTT. Translation gives CASSVRPGQGAGELFF.

This rearrangement joins TRBV7-6 to TRBJ2-3; TRBD2 is a possible D gene (5 bases). CDR3 length: 17 amino acids. The V end was cut by 5 bases, the J end by 2 bases, with 20 bases between. Germline CDR1 and CDR2: SGHVS and FNYEAQ. CDR3 in amino acids: CASSPPREGIFTDTQYF. DNA of the CDR3: TGTGCCAGCAGCCCACCCCGGGAAGGGATTTTCACAGATACGCAGTATTTT.

This chain uses TRBV12-3 or TRBV12-4 with TRBJ2-7; D not resolved. CDR3 length: 14 amino acids. Trimming took off 0 bases at V and 0 bases at J, with 6 bases between the two ends. The CDR3 loop reads CASSLAVNSYEQYF. CDR3 DNA sequence: TGTGCCAGCAGTTTAGCAGTCAACTCCTACGAGCAGTACTTC.

Judged by abundance, this clonotype is medium-sized (0.01 to 0.1%). The CDR3: CASSRSRQGQYNEQFF. The CDR3 DNA reads TGTGCCAGCAGCCGCAGTCGACAGGGCCAATACAATGAGCAGTTCTTC. The J gene is TRBJ2-1, the V gene TRBV7-2, with 7 bases lining up with TRBD1. Trimming took 5 bases from V and 4 from J; bases not matched to a gene: 11. CDR3 length: 16 amino acids. Germline loops: CDR1 SGHTA, CDR2 FQGNSA.